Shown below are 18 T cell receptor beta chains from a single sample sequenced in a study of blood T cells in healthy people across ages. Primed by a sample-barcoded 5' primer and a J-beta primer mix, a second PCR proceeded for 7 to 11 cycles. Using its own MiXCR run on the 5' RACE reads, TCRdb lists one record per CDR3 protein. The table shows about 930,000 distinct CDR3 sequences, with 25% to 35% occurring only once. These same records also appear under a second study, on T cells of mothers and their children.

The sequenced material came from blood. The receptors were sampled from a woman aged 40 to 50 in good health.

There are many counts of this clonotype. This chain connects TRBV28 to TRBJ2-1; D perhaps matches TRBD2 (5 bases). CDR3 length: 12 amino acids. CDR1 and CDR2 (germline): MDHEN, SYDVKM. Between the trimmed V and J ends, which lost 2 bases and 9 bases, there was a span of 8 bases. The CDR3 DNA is TGTGCCAGCAGTTTAGATGCGGGTGAGCAGTTCTTC. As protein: CASSLDAGEQFF. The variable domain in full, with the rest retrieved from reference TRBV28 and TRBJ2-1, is DVKVTQSSRYLVKRTGEKVFLECVQDMDHENMFWYRQDPGLGLRLIYFSYDVKMKEKGDIPEGYSVSREKKERFSLILESASTNQTSMYLCASSLDAGEQFFGPGTRLTVL.

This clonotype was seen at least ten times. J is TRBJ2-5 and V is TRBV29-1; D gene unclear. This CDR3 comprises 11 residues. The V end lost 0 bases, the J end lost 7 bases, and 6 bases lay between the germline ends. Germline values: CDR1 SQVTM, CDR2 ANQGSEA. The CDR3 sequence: CSVEDPGTQYF. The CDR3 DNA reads TGCAGCGTTGAAGATCCCGGGACCCAGTACTTC.

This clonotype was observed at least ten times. In DNA, the CDR3 is TGCAGCGTGGCGACAGGGGGCCGCGGCAATGAGCAGTTCTTC. It specifies CSVATGGRGNEQFF. The chain recombines TRBV29-1 with TRBJ2-1; 10 bases agree with TRBD1. Germline V lookup: CDR1 SQVTM, CDR2 ANQGSEA. This CDR3 has 14 residues. With 6 bases clipped from V and 6 bases from J, the junction kept 8 bases outside the gene matches.

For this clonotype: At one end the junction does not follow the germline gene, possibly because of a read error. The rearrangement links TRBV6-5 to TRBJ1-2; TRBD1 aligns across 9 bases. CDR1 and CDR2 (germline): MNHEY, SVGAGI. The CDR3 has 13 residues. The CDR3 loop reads CASSYPGTGIISF. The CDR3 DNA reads TGTGCCAGCAGTTACCCGGGGACAGGGATAATTTCCTTC.

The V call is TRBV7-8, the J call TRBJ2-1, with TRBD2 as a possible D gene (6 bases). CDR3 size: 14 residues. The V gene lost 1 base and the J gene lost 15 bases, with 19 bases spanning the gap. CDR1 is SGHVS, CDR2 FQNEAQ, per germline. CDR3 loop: CASSLGEARARTFF. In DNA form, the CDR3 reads TGTGCCAGCAGCTTAGGGGAGGCGAGGGCGCGTACGTTCTTC.

CDR3 sequence reads: CASSGDGLAGVVQFF. The CDR3 nucleotides read TGTGCCAGCAGCGGCGATGGACTAGCGGGAGTAGTGCAGTTCTTC. The rearrangement uses TRBV7-2 and TRBJ2-1; TRBD2 matches at 13 bases. In germline, CDR1 is SGHTA, CDR2 FQGNSA. The CDR3 runs to 15 residues. Unmatched junction bases numbered 10, after V lost 5 bases and J lost 12 bases.

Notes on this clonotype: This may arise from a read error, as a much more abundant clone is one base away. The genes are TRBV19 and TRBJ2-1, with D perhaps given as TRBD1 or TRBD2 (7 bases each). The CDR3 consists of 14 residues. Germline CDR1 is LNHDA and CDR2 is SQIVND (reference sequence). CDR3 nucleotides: TGTGCCAGTAGCCCAGGGGGAGGGTACAATGGGCAGTTCTTC. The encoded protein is CASSPGGGYNGQFF.

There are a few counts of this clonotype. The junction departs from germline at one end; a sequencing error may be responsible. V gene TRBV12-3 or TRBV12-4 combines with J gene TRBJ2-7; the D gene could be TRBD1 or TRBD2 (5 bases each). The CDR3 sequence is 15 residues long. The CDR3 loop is CAGRKGTQGVHEQYF. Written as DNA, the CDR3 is TGTGCCGGCAGGAAGGGGACCCAGGGCGTCCACGAGCAGTACTTC.

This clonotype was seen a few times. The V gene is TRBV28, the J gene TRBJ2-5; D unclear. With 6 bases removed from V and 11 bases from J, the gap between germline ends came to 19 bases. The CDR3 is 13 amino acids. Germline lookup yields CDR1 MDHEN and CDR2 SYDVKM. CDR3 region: CASSLGNYNEQYF. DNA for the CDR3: TGTGCCAGCAGCCTGGGGAACTACAATGAGCAGTACTTC. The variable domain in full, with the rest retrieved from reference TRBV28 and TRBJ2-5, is DVKVTQSSRYLVKRTGEKVFLECVQDMDHENMFWYRQDPGLGLRLIYFSYDVKMKEKGDIPEGYSVSREKKERFSLILESASTNQTSMYLCASSLGNYNEQYFGPGTRLLVL.

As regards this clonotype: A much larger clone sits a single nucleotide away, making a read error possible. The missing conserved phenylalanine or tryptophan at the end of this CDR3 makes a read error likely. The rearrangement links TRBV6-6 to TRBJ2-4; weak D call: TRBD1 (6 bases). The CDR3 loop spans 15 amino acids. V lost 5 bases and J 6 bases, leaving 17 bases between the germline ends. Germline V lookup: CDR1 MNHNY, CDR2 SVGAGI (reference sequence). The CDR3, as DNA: TGTGCCAGCAGTCGCATGAAACAGGGCTCAAACATTCAGTACGTC. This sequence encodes CASSRMKQGSNIQYV.

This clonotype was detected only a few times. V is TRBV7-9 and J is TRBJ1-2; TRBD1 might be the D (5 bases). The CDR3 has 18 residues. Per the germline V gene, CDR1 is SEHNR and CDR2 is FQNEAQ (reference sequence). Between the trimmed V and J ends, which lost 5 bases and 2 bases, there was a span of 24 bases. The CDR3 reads CASSPPLFGAGKNYGYTF. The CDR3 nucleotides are TGTGCCAGCAGCCCCCCGCTATTCGGGGCAGGGAAGAACTATGGCTACACCTTC.

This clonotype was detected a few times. The CDR3 protein is CASTHMGPPDTQYF. CDR3 DNA sequence: TGTGCCAGCACCCATATGGGGCCCCCAGATACGCAGTATTTT. V usage is TRBV7-2 and J usage is TRBJ2-3; D might be TRBD1 (5 bases). This CDR3 has 14 amino acids. V was clipped by 7 bases and J by 4 bases, with 15 bases between them. Germline loops: CDR1 SGHTA, CDR2 FQGNSA.

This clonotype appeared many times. CDR3 region: CSVVGDFYEQYF. CDR3 coding DNA: TGCAGCGTTGTGGGGGATTTCTACGAGCAGTACTTC. J is TRBJ2-7 and V is TRBV29-1; D is tentatively TRBD1 or TRBD2 (5 bases each). The CDR3 sequence is 12 residues long. Germline V CDR1 and CDR2: SQVTM, ANQGSEA. Trimming pared 4 bases from V and 3 bases from J, leaving 10 bases between.

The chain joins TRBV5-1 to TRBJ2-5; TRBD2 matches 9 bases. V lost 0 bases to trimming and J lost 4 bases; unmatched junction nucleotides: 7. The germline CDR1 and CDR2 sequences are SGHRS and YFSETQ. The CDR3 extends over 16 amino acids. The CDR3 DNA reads TGCGCCAGCAGCTTGGCTGTGCGGGGGGGCCCAGAGACCCAGTACTTC. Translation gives CASSLAVRGGPETQYF.

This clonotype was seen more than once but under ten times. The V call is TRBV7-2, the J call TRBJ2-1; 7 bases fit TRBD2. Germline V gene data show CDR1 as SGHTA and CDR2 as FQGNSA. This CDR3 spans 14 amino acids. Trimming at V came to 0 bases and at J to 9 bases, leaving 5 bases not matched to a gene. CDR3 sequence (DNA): TGTGCCAGCAGCTTAGCGATGGGGGGGGTTGAGCAGTTCTTC. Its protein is CASSLAMGGVEQFF.

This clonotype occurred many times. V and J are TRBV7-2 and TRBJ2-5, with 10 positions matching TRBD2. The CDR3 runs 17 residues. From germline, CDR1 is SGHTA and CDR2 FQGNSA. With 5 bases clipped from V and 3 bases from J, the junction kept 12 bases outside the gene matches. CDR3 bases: TGTGCCAGCAGCCCCCTGACTAGCGGGCTAGAAAAAGAGACCCAGTACTTC. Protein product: CASSPLTSGLEKETQYF.

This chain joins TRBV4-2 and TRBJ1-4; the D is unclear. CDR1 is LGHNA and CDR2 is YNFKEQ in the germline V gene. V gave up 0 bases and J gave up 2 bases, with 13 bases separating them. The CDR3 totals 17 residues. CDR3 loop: CASSQEVAMGTNEKLFF. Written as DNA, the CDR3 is TGTGCCAGCAGCCAAGAAGTCGCGATGGGTACTAATGAAAAACTGTTTTTT.

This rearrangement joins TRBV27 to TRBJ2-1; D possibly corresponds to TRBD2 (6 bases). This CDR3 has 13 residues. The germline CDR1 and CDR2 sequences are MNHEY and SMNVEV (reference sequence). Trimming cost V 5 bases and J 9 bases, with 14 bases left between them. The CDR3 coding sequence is TGTGCCAGCAGTCCGGTAAGCGGGCTTGAGCAGTTCTTC. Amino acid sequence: CASSPVSGLEQFF.